These T cell receptor beta chains were read from a single sample in a study of early T cells in non-severe SARS-CoV-2 infection. TCRdb re-called the 5' RACE reads with MiXCR, one entry per CDR3 protein. The table has tens of thousands of distinct CDR3 sequences, around 10% seen once. The sample was whole blood, taken at baseline. These receptors were obtained from an adult who was a healthcare worker with PCR-confirmed SARS-CoV-2 infection or an uninfected control (not recorded which). The CDR3 runs from the conserved cysteine through the conserved F or W. A D gene is named only where the DNA matches it firmly. Not all rows give a size; the values are once, few, many and, for expanded clones, a class.

many	-	TRBV7-3	TRBJ1-2	TGTGCCAGCAGCTTAAGTGGGACCGATAACTATGGCTACACCTTC	CASSLSGTDNYGYTF
few	-	TRBV6-2/TRBV6-3	TRBJ2-7	TGTGCCAGCAGTTACTCGATTGGGGCAGGGAGGCCCTACGAGCAGTACTTC	CASSYSIGAGRPYEQYF
-	-	TRBV19	TRBJ1-4	TGTGCCAGTAGTATCGGCGGACAGCATAATGAAAAACTGTTTTTT	CASSIGGQHNEKLFF
few	-	TRBV6-6	TRBJ1-2	TGTGCCAGCAGTTACTATCCAGGGAGGGACTATGGCTACACCTTC	CASSYYPGRDYGYTF
-	TRBD1	TRBV11-2	TRBJ2-3	TGTGCCAGCAGTCCCCGGGACAGACTTGCGGATACGCAGTATTTT	CASSPRDRLADTQYF
-	-	TRBV3-1	TRBJ2-7	TGTGCCAGCAGCCAAGCGTACGGTTCCTACGAGCAGTACTTC	CASSQAYGSYEQYF
few	TRBD2	TRBV7-3	TRBJ2-3	TGTGCCAGCAGCCGCACGAGGACTAGCGGCACAGATACGCAGTATTTT	CASSRTRTSGTDTQYF
-	TRBD1	TRBV12-3/TRBV12-4	TRBJ2-3	TGTGCCAGCTCGGGCAGGGGGACAGATACGCAGTATTTT	CASSGRGTDTQYF
many	TRBD1	TRBV7-6	TRBJ2-7	TGTGCCAGCAGCTTAGATAGGGGGCCCTACTACGAGCAGTACTTC	CASSLDRGPYYEQYF
few	TRBD1	TRBV11-2	TRBJ1-2	TGTGCCAGCAGCTTTAACAGGGGAGACGATGGCTACACCTTC	CASSFNRGDDGYTF
many	TRBD1	TRBV7-3	TRBJ1-1	TGTGCCAGCAGCCCCGCCGGGACAGGGAGGAACACTGAAGCTTTCTTT	CASSPAGTGRNTEAFF
many	TRBD1	TRBV7-2	TRBJ2-3	TGTGCCAGCAGTGCCGACAGGGGGCTTACAGATACGCAGTATTTT	CASSADRGLTDTQYF